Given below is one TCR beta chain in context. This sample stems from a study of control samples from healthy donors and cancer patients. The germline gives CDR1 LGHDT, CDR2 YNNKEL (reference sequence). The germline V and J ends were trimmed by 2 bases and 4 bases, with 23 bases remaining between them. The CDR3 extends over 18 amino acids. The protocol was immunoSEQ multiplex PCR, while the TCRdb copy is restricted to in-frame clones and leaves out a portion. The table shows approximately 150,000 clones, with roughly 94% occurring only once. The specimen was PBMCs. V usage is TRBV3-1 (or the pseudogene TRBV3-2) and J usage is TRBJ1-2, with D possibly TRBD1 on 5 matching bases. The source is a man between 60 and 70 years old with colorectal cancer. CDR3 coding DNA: TGTGCCAGCAGCCAACAATGGATGGGGGACCGCCAACCCTATGGCTACACCTTC. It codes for CASSQQWMGDRQPYGYTF.